This TCR beta chain was retrieved from a study of blood T cell repertoires in COVID-19. Study details: COVID-19 samples collected from the United States, Italy and Spain covered acute and convalescent phases.

Some clones are missing from TCRdb's copy, which holds only in-frame ones; the method was immunoSEQ multiplex PCR. The sample lists approximately 78,000 clones, 70% to 90% occurring once. The CDR3 is 13 residues long. V lost 7 bases, J lost 8 bases, and 17 bases lay in between. Germline CDR1 reads MNHEY; CDR2 reads SVGAGI. The receptor comes from a woman of 80 years or more with acute or convalescent COVID-19. The sequenced sample consisted of peripheral blood. This sequence joins TRBV6-5 and TRBJ1-2, with D uncertain. In DNA form, the CDR3 reads TGTGCCAGCAAAGCACTTGACCCCGGGGGCTACACCTTC. Amino acids: CASKALDPGGYTF.